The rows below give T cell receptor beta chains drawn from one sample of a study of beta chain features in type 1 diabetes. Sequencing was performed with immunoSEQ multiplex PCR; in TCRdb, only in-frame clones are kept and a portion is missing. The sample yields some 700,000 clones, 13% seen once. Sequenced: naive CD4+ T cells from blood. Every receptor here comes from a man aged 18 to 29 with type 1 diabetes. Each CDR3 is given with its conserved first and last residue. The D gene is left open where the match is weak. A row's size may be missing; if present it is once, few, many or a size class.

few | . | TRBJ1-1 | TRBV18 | TGTGCCAGCTCACCGTTGAACACTGAAGCTTTCTTT | CASSPLNTEAFF
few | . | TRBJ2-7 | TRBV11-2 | TGTGCCAGCAGCTTAGTAAGAGGTGGGGTTTACGAGCAGTACTTC | CASSLVRGGVYEQYF
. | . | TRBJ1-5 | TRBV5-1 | TGCGCCAGCAGCTTGGAAGGAGGTAAGGGTCAGCCCCAGCATTTT | CASSLEGGKGQPQHF
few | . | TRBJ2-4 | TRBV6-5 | TGTGCCAGCAGTTACGTGGAAGCCAAAAACATTCAGTACTTC | CASSYVEAKNIQYF
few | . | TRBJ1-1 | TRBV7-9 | TGTGCCAGCGACAGCTACACTGAAGCTTTCTTT | CASDSYTEAFF
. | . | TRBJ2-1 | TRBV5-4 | TGTGCCAGCAGCTTACTAGAGGGAAGGAATGAGCAGTTCTTC | CASSLLEGRNEQFF
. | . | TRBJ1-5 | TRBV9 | TGTGCCAGCAGCGTAGAACAAGATAGCAATCAGCCCCAGCATTTT | CASSVEQDSNQPQHF
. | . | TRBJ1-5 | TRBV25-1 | TGTGCCAGCAGTGCAGGTAGCAATCAGCCCCAGCATTTT | CASSAGSNQPQHF
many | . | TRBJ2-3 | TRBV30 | TGTGCCTGGAGTTTGCACGATACGCAGTATTTT | CAWSLHDTQYF
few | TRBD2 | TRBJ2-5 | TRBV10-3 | TGTGCCATCGGAGCGGGGCCACAAGAGACCCAGTACTTC | CAIGAGPQETQYF